The entry below describes one TCR beta chain. Its antigen has not been determined. No base qualities exist here, and no much larger clone lies one base off it. In the prospective study, participants were roughly 18 to 100 years old, resided in 24 geographic areas of the United States, and were enrolled through a virtual design. Cohort assignment in the prospective study relied on participant-reported clinical history from a screening survey and a study questionnaire. ImmuneRACE Cohort 3 recovered participants were defined by two consecutive negative NP/OP PCR tests, healthcare professional clearance, or symptom resolution. Mobile phlebotomists in the prospective study collected whole blood, serum and a nasopharyngeal or oropharyngeal swab from every participant. Prospective study participants could optionally give additional blood draws and questionnaires over an approximately two-month period. Prospective study blood samples were shipped either frozen or at room temperature before DNA extraction.

TCRbeta CDR3 regions were amplified from genomic DNA by means of the immunoSEQ Assay, a bias-controlled multiplex PCR. In the paper's pipeline: The number of nucleated cells in each sample was estimated by amplification of reference gene primers within the assay. To quantify the absolute abundance of each unique TCRbeta CDR3 rearrangement, sequence reads were collapsed and filtered. For each sample, productive Simpson clonality was calculated by taking the square root of Simpson's diversity index across productive rearrangements. The table comes from immuneACCESS by way of TCRdb, which keeps in-frame sequences with V and J called. Part of the clones is missing from these tables; in studies checked, under half for an unresolved V gene and the rest for unknown reasons. V, J and clone size are taken as reported in that table, and D and trimming were inferred from the DNA itself. This sample lists around 220,000 clones; 85% to 95% were detected once. Of the sample, 1.5% to 2% falls within the top ten clones.

Inclusive of the bounding cysteine and phenylalanine, the CDR3 is 13 residues long. Only the CDR3 DNA stays, 39 bases, in frame from base 1. The data are from a study of blood T cell repertoires in COVID-19 (dated by TCRdb to 2018 to 2020). As for the study more broadly: The collaborator samples originated in the United States, Italy and Spain and spanned the acute and convalescent phases of COVID-19. The repertoires were released in a freely available public database meant as a resource for research on the immune response to SARS-CoV-2. HLA class I and class II types, where available, came from metadata supplied by the sample provider rather than from assay-based typing. The samples were drawn from two sources: the first 160 participants of the ongoing ImmuneRACE study, and approximately 1,300 subjects contributed by 6 global collaborators. The sample metadata nearly always contained a de-identified subject ID, COVID-19 status, age in years and sex. Subjects who had been exposed to COVID-19, were actively infected with it, or had recovered from it provided the deeply sampled blood TCRbeta repertoires that made up the dataset. The prospective study material was composed of cDNA or gDNA derived from T cells, B-cell-depleted T cells, or PBMCs. Study-level results and caveats: The amount of clinical and demographic metadata varied by source and participant and was provided uncurated.

This receptor was obtained from a woman aged 18-29 years who had recovered from COVID-19. Recombination linked TRBV21-1 to TRBJ1-6. TRBV21-1 is a documented pseudogene. The specimen was PBMCs or T cells enriched from blood (not recorded which). For the CDR3, the sequence is CASIGLYFSPLHF. The DNA sequence is given as TGTGCCAGCATAGGACTTTACTTTTCACCCCTCCACTTT.